This T cell receptor (beta chain) was recorded in a study of shared clonotypes between healthy human individuals. The table came from immunoSEQ multiplex PCR; TCRdb's copy has only in-frame clones and leaves some out. The table has approximately 740,000 clones, around 92% seen once. The CDR3 has 15 amino acids. Per germline, CDR1 LNHDA and CDR2 SQIVND (reference sequence). Germline trimming cut 8 bases from V and 2 bases from J; bases unmatched to any gene: 12. CD45RO-negative cells were positively selected for CCR7, leaving out terminally differentiated effector memory CD45RA+ cells. Nashville, Tennessee was home to all donors, who were Caucasian adults.

This receptor was identified in a man aged 30 to 45 in good health. This rearrangement joins TRBV19 to TRBJ2-7; TRBD2 agrees at 7 bases. The sample taken for sequencing was naive CD8+ T cells sorted from blood. The CDR3 protein is CASGAGASPTYEQYF. In DNA, the CDR3 is TGTGCCAGTGGGGCGGGAGCAAGCCCCACCTACGAGCAGTACTTC.